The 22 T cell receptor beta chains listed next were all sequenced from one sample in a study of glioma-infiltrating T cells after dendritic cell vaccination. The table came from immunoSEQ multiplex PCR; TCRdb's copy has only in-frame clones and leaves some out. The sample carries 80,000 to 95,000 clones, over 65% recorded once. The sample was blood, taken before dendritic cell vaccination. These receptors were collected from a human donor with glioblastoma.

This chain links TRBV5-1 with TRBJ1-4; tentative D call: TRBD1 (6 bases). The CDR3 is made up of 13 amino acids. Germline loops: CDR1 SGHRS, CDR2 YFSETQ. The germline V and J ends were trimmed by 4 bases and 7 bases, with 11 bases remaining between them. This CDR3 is CASSPGTIEKLFF. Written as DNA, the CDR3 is TGCGCCAGCAGCCCCGGGACAATTGAAAAACTGTTTTTT.

For the CDR3, the DNA is TGTGCCAGCAGCGGGGACAGGGACGGTGATGACGAGCAGTACTTC. This translates into CASSGDRDGDDEQYF. The chain carries TRBV6-1 and TRBJ2-7, with 9 bases lining up with TRBD1. The CDR3 is made up of 15 amino acids. Germline V gene data show CDR1 as MNHNS and CDR2 as SASEGT. Losses at the gene ends were 6 bases for V and 5 bases for J; bases not matched to a gene: 11.

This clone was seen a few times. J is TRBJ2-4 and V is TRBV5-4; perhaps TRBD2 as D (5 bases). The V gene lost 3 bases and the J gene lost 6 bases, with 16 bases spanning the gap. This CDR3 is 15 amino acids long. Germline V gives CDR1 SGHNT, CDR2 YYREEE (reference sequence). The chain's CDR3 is CASSSREKGGNIQYF. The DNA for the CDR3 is TGTGCCAGCAGCTCCCGGGAAAAAGGAGGAAACATTCAGTACTTC.

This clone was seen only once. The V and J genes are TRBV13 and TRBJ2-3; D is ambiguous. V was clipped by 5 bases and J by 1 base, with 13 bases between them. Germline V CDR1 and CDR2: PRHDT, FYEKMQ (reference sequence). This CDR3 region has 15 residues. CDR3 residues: CASSTFGQRTDTQYF. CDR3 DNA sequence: TGTGCCAGCAGCACTTTTGGGCAGCGCACAGATACGCAGTATTTT. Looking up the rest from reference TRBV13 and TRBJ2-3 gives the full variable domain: AAGVIQSPRHLIKEKRETATLKCYPIPRHDTVYWYQQGPGQDPQFLISFYEKMQSDKGSIPDRFSAQQFSDYHSELNMSSLELGDSALYFCASSTFGQRTDTQYFGPGTRLTVL.

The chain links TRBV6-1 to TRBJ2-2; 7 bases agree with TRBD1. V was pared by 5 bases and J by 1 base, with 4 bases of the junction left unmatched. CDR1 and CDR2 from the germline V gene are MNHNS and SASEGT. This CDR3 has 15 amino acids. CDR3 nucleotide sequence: TGTGCCAGCAGTCAGAGACAGGGGAACACCGGGGAGCTGTTTTTT. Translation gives CASSQRQGNTGELFF.

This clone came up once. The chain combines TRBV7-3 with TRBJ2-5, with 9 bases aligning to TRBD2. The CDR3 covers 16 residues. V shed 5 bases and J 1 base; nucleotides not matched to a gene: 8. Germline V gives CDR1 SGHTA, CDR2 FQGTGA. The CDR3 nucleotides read TGTGCCAGCAGCCCGTCCCTAGCGGGGTCCCAAGAGACCCAGTACTTC. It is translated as CASSPSLAGSQETQYF.

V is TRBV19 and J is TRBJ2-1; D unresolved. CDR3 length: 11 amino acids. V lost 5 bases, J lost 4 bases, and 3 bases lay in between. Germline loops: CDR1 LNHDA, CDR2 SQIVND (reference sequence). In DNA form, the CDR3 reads TGTGCCAGTAGTTCGTACAATGAGCAGTTCTTC. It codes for CASSSYNEQFF.

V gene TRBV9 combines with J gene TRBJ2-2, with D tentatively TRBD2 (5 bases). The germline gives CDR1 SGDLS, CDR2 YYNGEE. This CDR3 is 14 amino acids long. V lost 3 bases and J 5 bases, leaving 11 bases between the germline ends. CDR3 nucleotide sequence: TGTGCCAGCAGCGGGTTTAGCGTGACCGGGGAGCTGTTTTTT. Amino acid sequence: CASSGFSVTGELFF.

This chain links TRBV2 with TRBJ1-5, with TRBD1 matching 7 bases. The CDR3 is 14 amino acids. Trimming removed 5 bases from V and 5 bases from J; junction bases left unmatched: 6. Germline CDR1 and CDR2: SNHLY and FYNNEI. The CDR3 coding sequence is TGTGCCAGCAGTAACCGGGACAGATATCAGCCCCAGCATTTT. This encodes CASSNRDRYQPQHF.

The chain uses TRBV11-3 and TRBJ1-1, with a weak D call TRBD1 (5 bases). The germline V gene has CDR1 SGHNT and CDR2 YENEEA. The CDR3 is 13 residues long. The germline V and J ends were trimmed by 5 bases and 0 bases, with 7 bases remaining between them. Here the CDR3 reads CASSQTVNTEAFF. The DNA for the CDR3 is TGTGCCAGCAGCCAGACAGTGAACACTGAAGCTTTCTTT.

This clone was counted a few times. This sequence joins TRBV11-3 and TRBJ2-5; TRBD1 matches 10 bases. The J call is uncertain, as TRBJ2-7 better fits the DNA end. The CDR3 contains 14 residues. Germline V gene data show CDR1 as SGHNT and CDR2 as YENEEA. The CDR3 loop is CATSDRGYSYEQYF. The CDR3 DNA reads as TGTGCCACCTCGGACAGGGGGTACTCCTACGAGCAGTACTTC.

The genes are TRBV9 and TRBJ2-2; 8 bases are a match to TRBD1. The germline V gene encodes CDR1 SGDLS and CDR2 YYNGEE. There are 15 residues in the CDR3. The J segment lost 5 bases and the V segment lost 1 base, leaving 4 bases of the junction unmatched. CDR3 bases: TGTGCCAGCAGCGTACAGGACAGGGTAACCGGGGAGCTGTTTTTT. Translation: CASSVQDRVTGELFF. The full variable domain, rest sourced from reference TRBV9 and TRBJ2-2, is DSGVTQTPKHLITATGQRVTLRCSPRSGDLSVYWYQQSLDQGLQFLIQYYNGEERAKGNILERFSAQQFPDLHSELNLSSLELGDSALYFCASSVQDRVTGELFFGEGSRLTVL.

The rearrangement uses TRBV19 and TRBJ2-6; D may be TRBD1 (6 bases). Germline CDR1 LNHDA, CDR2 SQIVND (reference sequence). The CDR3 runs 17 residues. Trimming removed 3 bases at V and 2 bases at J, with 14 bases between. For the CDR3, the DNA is TGTGCCAGTAGTATTTCCCTCAGGGGTGCTGGGGCCAACGTCCTGACTTTC. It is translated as CASSISLRGAGANVLTF.

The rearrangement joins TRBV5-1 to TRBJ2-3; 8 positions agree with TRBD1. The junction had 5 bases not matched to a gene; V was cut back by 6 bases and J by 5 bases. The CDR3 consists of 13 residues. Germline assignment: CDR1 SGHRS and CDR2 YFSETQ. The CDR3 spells CASNQGAEDTQYF. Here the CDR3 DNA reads TGCGCCAGCAACCAGGGGGCGGAAGATACGCAGTATTTT.

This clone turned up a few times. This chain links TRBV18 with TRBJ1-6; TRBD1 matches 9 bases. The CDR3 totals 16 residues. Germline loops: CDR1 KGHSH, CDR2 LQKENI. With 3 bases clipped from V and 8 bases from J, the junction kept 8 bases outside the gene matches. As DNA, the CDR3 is TGTGCCAGCTCACCCTCGGGACAGGGCTCATATTCACCCCTCCACTTT. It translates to CASSPSGQGSYSPLHF.

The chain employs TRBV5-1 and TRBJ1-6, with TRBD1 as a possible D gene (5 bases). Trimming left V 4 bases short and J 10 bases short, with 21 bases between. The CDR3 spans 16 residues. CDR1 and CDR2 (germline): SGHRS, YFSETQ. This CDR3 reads CASSAGGDPTGSPLHF. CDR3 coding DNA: TGCGCCAGCAGCGCCGGGGGGGACCCGACGGGCTCACCCCTCCACTTT.

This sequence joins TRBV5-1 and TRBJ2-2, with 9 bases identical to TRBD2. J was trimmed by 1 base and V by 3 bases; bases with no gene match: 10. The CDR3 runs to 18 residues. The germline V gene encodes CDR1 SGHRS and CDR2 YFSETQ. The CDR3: CASSSSPSGALNTGELFF. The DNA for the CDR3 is TGCGCCAGCAGCTCATCCCCTAGCGGGGCACTGAACACCGGGGAGCTGTTTTTT.

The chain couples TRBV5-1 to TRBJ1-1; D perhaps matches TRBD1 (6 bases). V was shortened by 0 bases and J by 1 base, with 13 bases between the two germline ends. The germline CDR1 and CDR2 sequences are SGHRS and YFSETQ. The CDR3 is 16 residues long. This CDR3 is CASSLETGRPNTEAFF. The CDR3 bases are TGCGCCAGCAGCTTGGAGACAGGTCGTCCGAACACTGAAGCTTTCTTT.

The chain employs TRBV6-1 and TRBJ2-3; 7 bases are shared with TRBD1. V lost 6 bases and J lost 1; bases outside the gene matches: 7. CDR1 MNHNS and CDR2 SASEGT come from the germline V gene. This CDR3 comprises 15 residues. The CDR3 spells CASRDVGGRTDTQYF. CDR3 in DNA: TGTGCCAGCAGGGACGTAGGGGGCCGCACAGATACGCAGTATTTT.

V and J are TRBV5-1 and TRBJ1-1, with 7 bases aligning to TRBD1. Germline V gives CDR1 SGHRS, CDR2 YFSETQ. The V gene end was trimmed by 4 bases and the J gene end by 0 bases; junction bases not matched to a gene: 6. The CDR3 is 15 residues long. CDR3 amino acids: CASSNVQGMNTEAFF. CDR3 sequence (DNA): TGCGCCAGCAGCAACGTACAGGGGATGAACACTGAAGCTTTCTTT.

CDR3: CASSGAGETQYF. CDR3 sequence (DNA): TGTGCCAGCAGTGGGGCTGGAGAGACCCAGTACTTC. The rearrangement links TRBV2 to TRBJ2-5; D call uncertain. V was trimmed by 4 bases and J by 4 bases, leaving 7 bases between them. CDR1 is SNHLY, CDR2 FYNNEI, per germline. The CDR3 is 12 amino acids.

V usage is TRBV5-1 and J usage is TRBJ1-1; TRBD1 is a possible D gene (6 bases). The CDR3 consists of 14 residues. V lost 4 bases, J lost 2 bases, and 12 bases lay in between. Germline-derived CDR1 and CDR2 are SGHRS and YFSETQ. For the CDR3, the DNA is TGCGCCAGCAGCCCACAGGGAGACAACACTGAAGCTTTCTTT. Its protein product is CASSPQGDNTEAFF.